A selection of T cell receptor beta chains follows, all from one sample in a study of CXCR3-negative and CXCR3-positive naive CD8 T cells. TCRdb re-called the 5' RACE reads; every CDR3 protein appears as one record, without DNA. The table for this sample gives about 60,000 distinct CDR3 sequences. Material: naive CXCR3+ CD8+ T cells from blood. These receptors were taken from a human donor in good health. Some clones in this sample may be carry-over from other donors' samples. The CDR3 runs from the conserved cysteine through the conserved F or W. The order of the fields is CDR3 length, J gene, V gene, CDR3 protein.

length: 15
J: TRBJ1-5
V: TRBV27
CDR3: CASSFDGYSNQPQHF

length: 12
J: TRBJ2-7
V: TRBV28
CDR3: CASSSWAYEQYF

length: 17
J: TRBJ2-3
V: TRBV6-2/TRBV6-3
CDR3: CASRTRTSGGREDTQYF

length: 14
J: TRBJ2-2
V: TRBV28
CDR3: CASWDSANTGELFF

length: 15
J: TRBJ1-5
V: TRBV12-3/TRBV12-4
CDR3: CASSPRTGYNQPQHF

length: 16
J: TRBJ2-1
V: TRBV6-4
CDR3: CASSESGGASAGEQFF

length: 16
J: TRBJ2-3
V: TRBV6-4
CDR3: CASSDSVAGGPDTQYF

length: 14
J: TRBJ2-1
V: TRBV4-3
CDR3: CASSQDLFGNEQFF

length: 14
J: TRBJ2-1
V: TRBV25-1
CDR3: CASSESGGNNEQFF

length: 14
J: TRBJ1-5
V: TRBV4-1
CDR3: CASSQDEGGQPQHF

length: 14
J: TRBJ2-1
V: TRBV7-2
CDR3: CASSFSGGYNEQFF

length: 13
J: TRBJ2-2
V: TRBV29-1
CDR3: CSVGVANTGELFF

length: 14
J: TRBJ2-3
V: TRBV10-3
CDR3: CAISESVRTDTQYF

length: 15
J: TRBJ2-2
V: TRBV3-1
CDR3: CASSQRTMVTGELFF

length: 13
J: TRBJ2-2
V: TRBV20-1
CDR3: CSARGVRTGELFF

length: 13
J: TRBJ1-5
V: TRBV27
CDR3: CASSNSPNQPQHF

length: 13
J: TRBJ1-5
V: TRBV7-3
CDR3: CSSSPSDNQPQHF

length: 14
J: TRBJ1-5
V: TRBV20-1
CDR3: CSAMLLTGNQPQHF

length: 13
J: TRBJ2-3
V: TRBV7-7
CDR3: CASSLAFADTQYF

length: 17
J: TRBJ2-7
V: TRBV14
CDR3: CASSHTDRGLSSYEQYF

length: 14
J: TRBJ2-3
V: TRBV6-2/TRBV6-3
CDR3: CASSSSSGTDTQYF

length: 14
J: TRBJ1-6
V: TRBV30
CDR3: CAWTEGLYNSPLHF

length: 11
J: TRBJ2-7
V: TRBV19
CDR3: CASLGDAEQYF

length: 15
J: TRBJ2-7
V: TRBV7-6
CDR3: CASSLANRPSYEQYF

length: 14
J: TRBJ2-2
V: TRBV2
CDR3: CASSGGQGAGELFF

length: 12
J: TRBJ2-5
V: TRBV7-9
CDR3: CASSPILKTQYF

length: 15
J: TRBJ2-1
V: TRBV7-9
CDR3: CASSSGFGTNNEQFF

length: 13
J: TRBJ2-1
V: TRBV6-1
CDR3: CASEPYSYNEQFF

length: 12
J: TRBJ2-7
V: TRBV12-5
CDR3: CASAPSSYEQYF

length: 14
J: TRBJ2-5
V: TRBV15
CDR3: CATSRRGSQETQYF

length: 15
J: TRBJ1-2
V: TRBV15
CDR3: CATSRAEAPNYGYTF